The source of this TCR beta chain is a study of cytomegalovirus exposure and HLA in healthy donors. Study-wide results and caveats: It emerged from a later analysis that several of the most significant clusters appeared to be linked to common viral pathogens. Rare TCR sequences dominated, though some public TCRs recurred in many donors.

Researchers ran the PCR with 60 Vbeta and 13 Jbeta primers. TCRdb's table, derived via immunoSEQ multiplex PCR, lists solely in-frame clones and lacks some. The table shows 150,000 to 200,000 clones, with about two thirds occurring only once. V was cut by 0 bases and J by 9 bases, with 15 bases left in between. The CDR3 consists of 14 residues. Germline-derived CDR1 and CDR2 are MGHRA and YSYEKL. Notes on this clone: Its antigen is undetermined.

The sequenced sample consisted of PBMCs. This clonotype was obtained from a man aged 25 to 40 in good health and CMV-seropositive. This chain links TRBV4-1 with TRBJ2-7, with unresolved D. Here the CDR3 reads CASSQDRWARAQYF. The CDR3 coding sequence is TGCGCCAGCAGCCAAGATCGATGGGCAAGAGCGCAGTACTTC.